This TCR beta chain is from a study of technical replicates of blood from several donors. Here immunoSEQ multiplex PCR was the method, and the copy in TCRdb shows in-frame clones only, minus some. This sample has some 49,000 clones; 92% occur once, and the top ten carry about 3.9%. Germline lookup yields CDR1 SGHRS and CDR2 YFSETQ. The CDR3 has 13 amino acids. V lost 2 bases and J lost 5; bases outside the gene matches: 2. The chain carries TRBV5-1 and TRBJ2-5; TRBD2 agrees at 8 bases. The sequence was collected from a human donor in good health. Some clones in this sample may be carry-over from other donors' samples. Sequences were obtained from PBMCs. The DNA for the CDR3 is TGCGCCAGCAGCTTAAGCGGGAGTGAGACCCAGTACTTC. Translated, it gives CASSLSGSETQYF.